The entry below describes one T cell receptor beta chain. Its antigen remains unknown. Trimming took 0 bases from V and 2 from J, leaving 9 bases between them. The germline CDR1 and CDR2 sequences are SGHRS and YFSETQ. The CDR3 sequence is 16 residues long. These data originate in a study of blood T cells in healthy people across ages. Across the study: For every two T cells, template switching captured about one barcoded beta molecule. Study-level findings and limits: Changes seen in expanded clonotypes were possibly confounded by donor CMV status left unknown.

A second PCR, run for about 7 to 11 cycles, used a sample-barcoded 5' primer plus a J-beta primer mix. MiXCR, run by TCRdb on the 5' RACE reads, gives a single entry per CDR3 protein. The repertoire consists of approximately 900,000 distinct CDR3 sequences, with about 27% occurring once and the leading ten covering 9.5% to 13%. Another study also made use of these data, one on T cells of mothers and their children.

This receptor was taken from a woman aged 35 to 49 in good health. What was sequenced was blood. The V gene is TRBV5-1, the J gene TRBJ2-6; D is perhaps TRBD1 (5 bases). This CDR3 is CASSLATGTGANVLTF. The CDR3 DNA reads TGCGCCAGCAGCTTGGCCACAGGAACTGGGGCCAACGTCCTGACTTTC. The whole variable domain, filled in from reference TRBV5-1 and TRBJ2-6, reads KAGVTQTPRYLIKTRGQQVTLSCSPISGHRSVSWYQQTPGQGLQFLFEYFSETQRNKGNFPGRFSGRQFSNSRSEMNVSTLELGDSALYLCASSLATGTGANVLTFGAGSRLTVL.